This is a list of T cell receptor beta chains from one sample in a study of response to subunit inactivated influenza vaccine. Using its own MiXCR run on the RT-PCR reads, TCRdb lists one record per CDR3 protein. Here the sample spans about 570,000 distinct CDR3 sequences, about 11% being singletons. The sample also formed part of further work on T cells expressing NK-cell markers.

Sequences were derived from PBMCs from blood, sampled on the day of vaccination. The receptors come from a man over 45 who received an inactivated influenza vaccine. CDR3s include the opening cysteine and the closing phenylalanine or tryptophan. Fields, in order: J gene, V gene, CDR3 protein.

>TRBJ2-1|TRBV7-2
CASSRRSGKDEQFF
>TRBJ2-2|TRBV29-1
CSVGSGRPNTGELFF
>TRBJ2-5|TRBV12-3/TRBV12-4
CASSRGGQGLQETQYF
>TRBJ1-2|TRBV7-9
CASGGVLTNYGYTF
>TRBJ1-5|TRBV5-5
CASSLRTGRNQPQHF
>TRBJ2-3|TRBV4-2
CASSYGLTSTDTQYF
>TRBJ2-7|TRBV5-1
CASSPGQGLNEQYF
>TRBJ2-5|TRBV15
CATSRYPGLAGGNQETQYF
>TRBJ2-3|TRBV20-1
CSARAPREDSTDTQYF
>TRBJ2-5|TRBV29-1
CSVPEQGGF
>TRBJ1-1|TRBV5-1
CASSWTDRAEAFF
>TRBJ2-2|TRBV4-1
CASSQPGPRSGELFF
>TRBJ2-7|TRBV7-9
CASSLGGGAAYEQYF
>TRBJ2-1|TRBV6-1
CASRQTSGRAGEQFF
>TRBJ2-1|TRBV20-1
CSARRTSGGAGYNEQFF
>TRBJ2-2|TRBV6-2/TRBV6-3
CASSYRPGELFF
>TRBJ1-1|TRBV9
CASSVDSGKGTEAFF
>TRBJ1-5|TRBV12-3/TRBV12-4
CASRGGSNQPQHF
>TRBJ2-3|TRBV29-1
CSVDGTSGGDTQYF
>TRBJ2-3|TRBV4-2
CASSLGGDRDTQYF
>TRBJ1-2|TRBV4-2
CASSQDLLANYGYTF
>TRBJ2-5|TRBV11-2
CASSSGAGVQETQYF
>TRBJ2-2|TRBV2
CASEDRAGTGELFF
>TRBJ2-1|TRBV5-5
CASSAGPNNEQFF
>TRBJ2-5|TRBV5-1
CASSVEGGRETQYF
>TRBJ2-5|TRBV5-1
CASSPKPRETQYF
>TRBJ2-1|TRBV7-2
CASSRQGGWGNEQFF
>TRBJ2-1|TRBV4-3
CASSPLAGGVDNEQFF
>TRBJ2-3|TRBV6-2/TRBV6-3
CASSRPSGQWTQYF
>TRBJ2-3|TRBV7-2
CASSLGPRKTQYF
>TRBJ2-2|TRBV7-2
CASSLERGTGTGELFF
>TRBJ2-2|TRBV12-5
CASGLDGGSGTGELFF
>TRBJ1-6|TRBV18
CASSPTFGNSPLHF
>TRBJ2-3|TRBV10-3
CAIGGLGAQYF
>TRBJ2-5|TRBV3-1
CASSQELVGGRETQYF
>TRBJ1-1|TRBV2
CAITTRQGGTTEAFF
>TRBJ2-1|TRBV20-1
CSARDQGGRRGVRLF
>TRBJ2-1|TRBV11-2
CASSLERLAGVVNEQFF
>TRBJ2-7|TRBV29-1
CSVDQGRDEQYF
>TRBJ1-1|TRBV4-3
CASSRAIGGNTEAFF
>TRBJ2-3|TRBV11-2
CASSLWGGGAGDRDTQYF
>TRBJ1-6|TRBV20-1
CSASLSTRGNSPLHF
>TRBJ2-3|TRBV3-1
CASSQDFRGGGDTQYF
>TRBJ2-2|TRBV7-2
CASSLGRTGPGELFF
>TRBJ2-7|TRBV27
CASSLLMDRGPYEQYF